Sequencing of this TCR beta chain was carried out in a study of regulatory T cells in long-lasting Graves disease. Building the TCR beta libraries relied on iRepertoire HTBI primers, and CDR3 regions underwent Arm-PCR. TCRdb reprocessed the multiplex PCR reads via MiXCR and lists one record per CDR3 protein. The repertoire holds under 300,000 distinct CDR3 sequences, 15% to 20% seen once, with 12% to 15% in the top ten. The CDR3 covers 14 residues. V dropped 0 bases and J dropped 4 bases, with 10 bases sitting between them. Looked up from germline, CDR1 is SGHDN and CDR2 is FVKESK. Time point in this sample: newly diagnosed GD, antithyroid drugs for less than 3 months. Scientists built the TCR library using RNA that was extracted from PBMCs. These data also featured in a second study, about T cells in Graves' hyperthyroidism and ophthalmopathy.

The chain combines TRBV14 with TRBJ2-7; D is uncertain. This TCR was sampled from a woman between 25 and 40 years old with Graves disease. This specimen was peripheral blood mononuclear cells (PBMCs), taken at new diagnosis, from a patient treated with antithyroid drugs. CDR3 residues: CASSQDPTAYEQYF. CDR3 DNA sequence: TGTGCCAGCAGCCAAGATCCGACCGCGTACGAGCAGTACTTC.